This T cell receptor (beta chain) was captured by sequencing in a study of shared clonotypes between healthy human individuals. Overall study results and limits: Incompleteness in sorted-subset sequencing, despite large depth, was shown by rarefaction. With a handful of donors compared, roughly 5% of naive CD4 clonotypes were shared.

As concerns this clone: Its antigen is as yet unknown.

Evenly divided among several immunoSEQ plates was the genomic DNA of each subset. Measured with immunoSEQ multiplex PCR; TCRdb has only the in-frame clones, and not every one. In the table there are 300,000 to 400,000 clones, around nine tenths of which are singletons. The ends were cut back, 3 bases at V and 0 bases at J, with 12 bases in the middle. Germline CDR1 is SGHTA and CDR2 is FQGNSA. The CDR3 is 15 residues long. The rearrangement uses TRBV7-2 and TRBJ2-7; D gene unclear. The sequencing sample was made of memory CD8+ T cells sorted from blood. The subset: CD45RO+ cells pooled with CCR7-negative TemRA cells. The source is a young man in good health. The CDR3 DNA follows: TGTGCCAGCAGCTTCGGCGCATCGAGCTCCTACGAGCAGTACTTC. It codes for CASSFGASSSYEQYF. The full variable domain, its missing parts supplied by reference TRBV7-2 and TRBJ2-7, is GAGVSQSPSNKVTEKGKDVELRCDPISGHTALYWYRQSLGQGLEFLIYFQGNSAPDKSGLPSDRFSAERTGGSVSTLTIQRTQQEDSAVYLCASSFGASSSYEQYFGPGTRLTVT.